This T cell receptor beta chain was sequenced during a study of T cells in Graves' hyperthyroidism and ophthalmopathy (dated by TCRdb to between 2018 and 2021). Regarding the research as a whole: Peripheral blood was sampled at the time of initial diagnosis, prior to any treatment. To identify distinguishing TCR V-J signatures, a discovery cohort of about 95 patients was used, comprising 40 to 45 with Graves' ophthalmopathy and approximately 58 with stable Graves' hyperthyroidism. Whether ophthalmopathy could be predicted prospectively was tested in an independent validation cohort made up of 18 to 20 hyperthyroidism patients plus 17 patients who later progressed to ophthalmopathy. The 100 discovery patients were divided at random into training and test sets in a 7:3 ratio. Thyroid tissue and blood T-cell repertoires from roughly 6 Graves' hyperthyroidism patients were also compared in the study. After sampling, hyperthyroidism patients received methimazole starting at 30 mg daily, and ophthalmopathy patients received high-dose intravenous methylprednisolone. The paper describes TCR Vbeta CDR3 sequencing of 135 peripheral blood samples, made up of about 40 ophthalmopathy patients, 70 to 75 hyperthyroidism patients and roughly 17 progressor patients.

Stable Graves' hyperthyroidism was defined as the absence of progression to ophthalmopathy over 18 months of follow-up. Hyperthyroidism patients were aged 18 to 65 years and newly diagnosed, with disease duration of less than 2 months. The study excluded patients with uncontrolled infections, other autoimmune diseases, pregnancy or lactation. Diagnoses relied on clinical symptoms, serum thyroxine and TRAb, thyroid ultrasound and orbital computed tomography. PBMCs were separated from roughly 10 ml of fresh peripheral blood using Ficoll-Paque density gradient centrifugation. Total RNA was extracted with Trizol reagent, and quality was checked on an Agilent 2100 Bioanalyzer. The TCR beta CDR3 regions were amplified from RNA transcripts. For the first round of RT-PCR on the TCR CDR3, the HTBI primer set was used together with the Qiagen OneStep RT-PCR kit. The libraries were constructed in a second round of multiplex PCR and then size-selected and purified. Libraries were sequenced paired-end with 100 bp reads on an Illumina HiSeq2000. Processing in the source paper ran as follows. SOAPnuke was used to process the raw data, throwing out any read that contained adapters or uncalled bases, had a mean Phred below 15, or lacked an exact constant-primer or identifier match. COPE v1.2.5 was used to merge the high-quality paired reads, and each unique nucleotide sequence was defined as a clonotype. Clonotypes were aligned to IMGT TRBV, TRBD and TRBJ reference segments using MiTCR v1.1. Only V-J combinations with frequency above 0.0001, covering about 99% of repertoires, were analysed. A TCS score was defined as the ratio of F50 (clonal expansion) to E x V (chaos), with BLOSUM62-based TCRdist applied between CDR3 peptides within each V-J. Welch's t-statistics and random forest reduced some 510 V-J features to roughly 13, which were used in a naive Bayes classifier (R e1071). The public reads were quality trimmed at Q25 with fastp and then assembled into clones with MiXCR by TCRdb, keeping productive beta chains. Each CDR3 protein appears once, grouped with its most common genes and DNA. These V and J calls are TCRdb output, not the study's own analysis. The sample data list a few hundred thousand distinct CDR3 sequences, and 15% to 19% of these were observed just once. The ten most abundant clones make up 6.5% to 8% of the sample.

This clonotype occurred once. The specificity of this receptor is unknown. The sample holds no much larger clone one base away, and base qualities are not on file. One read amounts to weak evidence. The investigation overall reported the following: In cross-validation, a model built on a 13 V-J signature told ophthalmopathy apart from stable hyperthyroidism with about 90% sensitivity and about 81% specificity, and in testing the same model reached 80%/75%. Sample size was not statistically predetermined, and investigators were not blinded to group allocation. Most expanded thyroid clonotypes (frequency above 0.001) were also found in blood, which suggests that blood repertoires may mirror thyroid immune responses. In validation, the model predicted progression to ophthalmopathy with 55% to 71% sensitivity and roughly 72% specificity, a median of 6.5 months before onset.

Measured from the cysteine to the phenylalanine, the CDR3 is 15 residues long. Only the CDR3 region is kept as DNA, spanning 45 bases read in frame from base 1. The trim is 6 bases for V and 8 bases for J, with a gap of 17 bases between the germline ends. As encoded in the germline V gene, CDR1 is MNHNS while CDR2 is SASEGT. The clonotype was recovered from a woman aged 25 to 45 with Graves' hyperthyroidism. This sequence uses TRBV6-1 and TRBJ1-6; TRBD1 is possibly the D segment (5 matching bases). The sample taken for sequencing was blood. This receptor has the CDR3 CASSKKGGADSPLHF. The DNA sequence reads TGTGCCAGCAGCAAGAAGGGAGGGGCTGATTCACCCCTCCACTTT.